These 13 T cell receptor beta chains share one sample of origin, sequenced in a study of cytomegalovirus exposure and HLA in healthy donors. A multiplex PCR was run with 60 Vbeta primers and 13 Jbeta primers. Assay used: immunoSEQ multiplex PCR; TCRdb lists only in-frame clones, some missing. This table has about 120,000 clones, 9.5% appearing once. The sample comprised PBMCs. These receptors came from a man between 25 and 39 years old in good health and CMV-seronegative.

This chain joins TRBV4-2 and TRBJ1-5; TRBD1 is a possible D gene (5 bases). This CDR3 has 15 amino acids. V lost 3 bases and J lost 7, with 16 bases in between. Germline values: CDR1 LGHNA, CDR2 YNFKEQ. CDR3 in DNA: TGTGCCAGCAGCCAGGCCGCGCAGGGTCGACAGCCCCAGCATTTT. The encoded protein is CASSQAAQGRQPQHF.

This chain connects TRBV5-1 to TRBJ2-5, with 8 bases identical to TRBD2. V was pared by 10 bases and J by 5 bases, with 13 bases of the junction left unmatched. This CDR3 spans 14 amino acids. In germline, CDR1 is SGHRS, CDR2 YFSETQ. The CDR3 DNA follows: TGCGCCGTACGGGAGGGCAGCGCCCGGGAGACCCAGTACTTC. Translated, it gives CAVREGSARETQYF.

CDR3 sequence: CASSLKQGGAYGYTF. The CDR3 bases are TGTGCCAGCAGCTTGAAACAAGGGGGCGCATATGGCTACACCTTC. This chain connects TRBV5-6 to TRBJ1-2; 7 nucleotides agree with TRBD1. The CDR3 contains 15 residues. Germline CDR1 reads SGHDT; CDR2 reads YYEEEE. V shed 1 base, J shed 5 bases, and the junction held 8 bases outside the gene matches.

The rearrangement uses TRBV6-5 and TRBJ2-2; 10 bases are a match to TRBD1. This CDR3 spans 15 amino acids. The V gene's germline CDR1 is MNHEY and CDR2 SVGAGI. Germline trimming cut 6 bases from V and 6 bases from J; bases unmatched to any gene: 7. The CDR3, as DNA: TGTGCCAGCAGCCTAAGACAGGGGGCCGCCGGGGAGCTGTTTTTT. Translation gives CASSLRQGAAGELFF.

This clone has only a few counts. This chain connects TRBV7-2 to TRBJ2-1, with 9 positions matching TRBD1. Germline CDR1 and CDR2: SGHTA and FQGNSA. Trimming took 7 bases from V and 4 from J; bases not matched to a gene: 8. This CDR3 is built from 15 residues. In DNA, the CDR3 is TGTGCCAGCACCGCGACAGGGGGATCATACAATGAGCAGTTCTTC. This codes for CASTATGGSYNEQFF.

This chain uses TRBV10-1 with TRBJ1-4, with 7 bases lining up with TRBD1. Losses at the gene ends were 7 bases for V and 8 bases for J; bases not matched to a gene: 7. The CDR3 sequence is 13 residues long. The germline V gene encodes CDR1 WNHNN and CDR2 SYGVQD (reference sequence). DNA of the CDR3: TGCGCCAGCAAAAGACAGGGCGAAGAAAAACTGTTTTTT. Translating it yields CASKRQGEEKLFF.

This clone came up a few times. At one of its ends the junction is not consistent with the germline gene, which may arise from a read error. V is TRBV5-6 and J is TRBJ2-4, with D possibly TRBD2 on 7 matching bases. The CDR3 spans 12 residues. Germline values: CDR1 SGHDT, CDR2 YYEEEE. The CDR3 nucleotides read TGTGCCAGCAGCCAAGGGGGGGGAGAGGGGGACTTC. It translates to CASSQGGGEGDF. The full variable domain, with the rest looked up from reference TRBV5-6 and TRBJ2-4, is DAGVTQSPTHLIKTRGQQVTLRCSPKSGHDTVSWYQQALGQGPQFIFQYYEEEERQRGNFPDRFSGHQFPNYSSELNVNALLLGDSALYLCASSQGGGEGDFGAGTRLSVL.

The chain is built from TRBV7-8 and TRBJ1-6, with D tentatively TRBD1 (5 bases). The V gene's germline CDR1 is SGHVS and CDR2 FQNEAQ. V dropped 1 base and J dropped 0 bases, with 10 bases sitting between them. CDR3 length: 17 residues. The CDR3 DNA reads TGTGCCAGCAGCTTAGGTTCGGGGGGCTCCTATAATTCACCCCTCCACTTT. Amino acid sequence: CASSLGSGGSYNSPLHF.

This clone was found a few times. The CDR3 is CASSVAGGPIGELFF. The DNA for the CDR3 is TGTGCCAGCAGCGTAGCGGGAGGGCCTATCGGGGAGCTGTTTTTT. This chain uses TRBV9 with TRBJ2-2, with 8 bases matching TRBD2. Looked up from germline, CDR1 is SGDLS and CDR2 is YYNGEE. The length of the CDR3 is 15 residues. V shed 0 bases, J shed 7 bases, and the junction held 5 bases outside the gene matches. The variable domain in full, with the rest retrieved from reference TRBV9 and TRBJ2-2, is DSGVTQTPKHLITATGQRVTLRCSPRSGDLSVYWYQQSLDQGLQFLIQYYNGEERAKGNILERFSAQQFPDLHSELNLSSLELGDSALYFCASSVAGGPIGELFFGEGSRLTVL.

This clone was recorded a few times. The chain recombines TRBV11-2 with TRBJ1-2, with D possibly TRBD1 on 5 matching bases. The CDR3 sequence is 15 residues long. Germline V gene sequence: CDR1 SGHAT, CDR2 FQNNGV. The V gene lost 4 bases and the J gene lost 1 base, with 13 bases spanning the gap. The DNA for the CDR3 is TGTGCCAGCAGCTCCCTGGGGCAGCTTAACTATGGCTACACCTTC. Translated: CASSSLGQLNYGYTF.

This clone was counted a few times. The V gene is TRBV27, the J gene TRBJ1-4; 8 bases match TRBD1. Germline CDR1 and CDR2: MNHEY and SMNVEV (reference sequence). The CDR3 is 19 residues long. V dropped 4 bases and J dropped 4; count of bases not matched to a gene: 17. CDR3 bases: TGTGCCAGCAGTTCAATGACCGGGACAGGCAAGACTCGTAATGAAAAACTGTTTTTT. Encoded protein: CASSSMTGTGKTRNEKLFF.

V usage is TRBV5-4 and J usage is TRBJ1-2, with D possibly being TRBD1 (5 bases). Germline V lookup: CDR1 SGHNT, CDR2 YYREEE (reference sequence). The ends were cut back, 1 base at V and 4 bases at J, with 8 bases in the middle. The CDR3 loop spans 13 amino acids. The CDR3 reads CASSLPGPYGYTF. In DNA, the CDR3 is TGTGCCAGCAGCTTGCCAGGGCCCTATGGCTACACCTTC.

V is TRBV6-1 and J is TRBJ2-5, with a tentative D call TRBD1 (7 bases). CDR1 is MNHNS and CDR2 is SASEGT in the germline V gene. V lost 7 bases to trimming and J lost 2 bases, with 17 bases between them. The CDR3 is made up of 15 amino acids. CDR3: CASKGRQGGQETQYF. CDR3 DNA: TGTGCCAGCAAAGGGCGACAGGGAGGACAAGAGACCCAGTACTTC.